The 27 T cell receptor beta chains given below trace back to one sample, sequenced in a study of T cells after yellow fever vaccination. TCRdb reprocessed the 5' RACE reads via MiXCR and lists one record per CDR3 protein. This sample has 250,000 or so distinct CDR3 sequences, with 3.6% found just once. The starting material was PBMCs, obtained 15 days after the yellow fever booster vaccination. These TCRs come from a man aged 18 to 30 who received the YFV17D yellow fever vaccine.

This clonotype appeared many times. The gene calls are TRBV20-1 and TRBJ1-2, with D hard to call. Germline CDR1 DFQATT, CDR2 SNEGSKA (reference sequence). The V end was cut by 1 base, the J end by 0 bases, with 9 bases between. This CDR3 contains 14 residues. CDR3 region: CSARAQPTNYGYTF. The CDR3 DNA follows: TGCAGTGCTAGAGCCCAGCCCACTAACTATGGCTACACCTTC.

There are many counts of this clonotype. CDR3 sequence reads: CASSLAMVYEQYV. CDR3 DNA sequence: TGTGCCAGCAGCTTGGCCATGGTCTACGAGCAGTACGTC. The genes are TRBV5-5 and TRBJ2-7; D is ambiguous. The germline V gene has CDR1 SGHKS and CDR2 YYEKEE (reference sequence). The CDR3 is 13 amino acids. V gave up 0 bases and J gave up 3 bases, with 7 bases separating them.

Regarding this clonotype: Just one base apart from a much larger clone, this may be a read error. This sequence joins TRBV29-1 and TRBJ2-3; TRBD1 might be the D (5 bases). This CDR3 comprises 13 residues. In germline, CDR1 is SQVTM, CDR2 ANQGSEA. V was cut by 2 bases and J by 4 bases, with 10 bases left in between. For the CDR3, the DNA is TGCAGCGTTGAAATCTGGGGCTCAGATACGCAGTATTTT. This encodes CSVEIWGSDTQYF.

This clonotype was recorded many times. CDR3 amino acids: CASSLGKTYRTSLQETQYF. CDR3 in DNA: TGTGCCAGCAGCTTAGGGAAGACTTACAGAACGTCCCTCCAAGAGACCCAGTACTTC. The V and J genes are TRBV7-2 and TRBJ2-5; unclear D gene. The CDR3 consists of 19 residues. Germline V CDR1 and CDR2: SGHTA, FQGNSA. V was cut by 1 base and J by 1 base, with 22 bases left in between.

This clonotype was recorded at least ten times. The chain has TRBV6-6 and TRBJ2-1; 11 bases line up with TRBD2. The length of the CDR3 is 16 residues. Germline V gene lookup returns CDR1 MNHNY and CDR2 SVGAGI (reference sequence). V was clipped by 5 bases and J by 4 bases; unmatched bases: 7. This chain's CDR3 is CASSPSGTSGYNEQFF. CDR3 coding DNA: TGTGCCAGCAGTCCTTCCGGGACTAGCGGATACAATGAGCAGTTCTTC.

In its sample, this clonotype was seen many times. V usage is TRBV7-2 and J usage is TRBJ1-6; D is perhaps TRBD1 (5 bases). Trimming removed 5 bases from V and 0 bases from J, with 17 bases in between. The CDR3 consists of 18 residues. CDR1 and CDR2 (germline): SGHTA, FQGNSA. The chain's CDR3 is CASSRSSTDSSYNSPLHF. CDR3 coding DNA: TGTGCCAGCAGCCGCTCGTCGACCGACAGCTCCTATAATTCACCCCTCCACTTT.

This clonotype was found many times. V and J are TRBV7-2 and TRBJ2-3, with 11 positions matching TRBD2. V was pared by 5 bases and J by 2 bases, with 9 bases of the junction left unmatched. The CDR3 is 17 amino acids. Germline V lookup: CDR1 SGHTA, CDR2 FQGNSA. CDR3 nucleotide sequence: TGTGCCAGCAGCCCCATGGGGACTAGCGGTTCCACAGATACGCAGTATTTT. Amino acids: CASSPMGTSGSTDTQYF.

Ten or more counts support this clonotype. This chain joins TRBV20-1 and TRBJ1-2; D not certain. V was trimmed by 3 bases and J by 0 bases, leaving 8 bases between them. This CDR3 spans 13 amino acids. Germline values: CDR1 DFQATT, CDR2 SNEGSKA (reference sequence). This CDR3 reads CSASLGSNYGYTF. The CDR3 bases are TGCAGTGCTAGCTTGGGATCTAACTATGGCTACACCTTC.

This clonotype was found many times. V usage is TRBV20-1 and J usage is TRBJ2-1; D is perhaps TRBD2 (6 bases). CDR1 and CDR2 (germline): DFQATT, SNEGSKA (reference sequence). The ends were cut back, 7 bases at V and 2 bases at J, with 15 bases in the middle. The length of the CDR3 is 14 residues. The CDR3 here is CSVGGGNTYNEQFF. CDR3 bases: TGCAGTGTCGGTGGGGGGAATACCTACAATGAGCAGTTCTTC.

In this sample, this clonotype turned up many times. The chain uses TRBV20-1 and TRBJ1-2; 9 bases are shared with TRBD1. The trim removed 6 bases at V and 3 bases at J, leaving 2 bases unmatched. Germline loops: CDR1 DFQATT, CDR2 SNEGSKA (reference sequence). The CDR3 covers 12 residues. Here the CDR3 reads CSAWTGDYGYTF. In DNA, the CDR3 is TGCAGTGCGTGGACAGGGGACTATGGCTACACCTTC.

This clonotype came up many times. The chain couples TRBV16 to TRBJ1-5; TRBD1 might be the D (5 bases). This CDR3 comprises 14 residues. In germline, CDR1 is KGHSY, CDR2 FQNENV. V dropped 5 bases and J dropped 6 bases, with 14 bases sitting between them. CDR3 sequence (DNA): TGTGCCAGCAGCACCCTGGGGGTCGCTCAGCCCCAGCATTTT. This codes for CASSTLGVAQPQHF.

This clonotype was recorded many times. The chain recombines TRBV11-2 with TRBJ1-2; D gene uncertain. From germline, CDR1 is SGHAT and CDR2 FQNNGV. The CDR3 loop spans 14 amino acids. V was cut by 3 bases and J by 0 bases, with 8 bases left in between. Written as DNA, the CDR3 is TGTGCCAGCAGCTTCGGGCGTTCTAACTATGGCTACACCTTC. This encodes CASSFGRSNYGYTF.

This clonotype was found many times. The chain links TRBV27 to TRBJ1-2; TRBD1 agrees at 8 bases. Germline trimming cut 6 bases from V and 10 bases from J; bases unmatched to any gene: 13. Germline loops: CDR1 MNHEY, CDR2 SMNVEV (reference sequence). The CDR3 is 14 amino acids. The DNA for the CDR3 is TGTGCCAGCAGCGTGGGACAGGCAAATGCGGTCTACACCTTC. This encodes CASSVGQANAVYTF.

Ten or more counts support this clonotype. This chain uses TRBV12-3 or TRBV12-4 with TRBJ2-1; 10 bases map to TRBD2. Trimming at V came to 3 bases and at J to 8 bases, leaving 10 bases not matched to a gene. The CDR3 contains 16 residues. CDR3 sequence: CASSFVRTSGLDEQFF. In DNA form, the CDR3 reads TGTGCCAGCAGTTTTGTGCGGACTAGCGGCCTTGATGAGCAGTTCTTC.

This clonotype was counted a few times. The chain employs TRBV6-1 and TRBJ2-3; 7 nucleotides line up with TRBD1. V was clipped by 2 bases and J by 2 bases; unmatched bases: 7. The CDR3 has 16 amino acids. Germline loops: CDR1 MNHNS, CDR2 SASEGT. CDR3 region: CASSERQGPSTDTQYF. The CDR3 DNA reads as TGTGCCAGCAGTGAAAGACAGGGACCGTCCACAGATACGCAGTATTTT.

This clonotype was observed many times. The junction and the germline gene differ at one end; a read error may be behind it. The rearrangement links TRBV7-2 to TRBJ2-1, with D hard to call. Germline V CDR1 and CDR2: SGHTA, FQGNSA. This CDR3 spans 14 amino acids. DNA for the CDR3: TGTGCCAGCCGCTTGCTGCCTACTATCGTTGAGCAGTTCTTC. This sequence encodes CASRLLPTIVEQFF.

The rearrangement uses TRBV20-1 and TRBJ2-1; TRBD2 agrees at 12 bases. CDR1 DFQATT and CDR2 SNEGSKA come from the germline V gene (reference sequence). Trimming removed 6 bases from V and 7 bases from J; junction bases left unmatched: 10. The CDR3 runs 15 residues. The CDR3 loop reads CSAFPLAGGPNEQFF. For the CDR3, the DNA is TGCAGTGCCTTTCCTCTAGCGGGAGGGCCAAATGAGCAGTTCTTC.

This clonotype came up many times. J is TRBJ1-2 and V is TRBV12-3 or TRBV12-4; the D gene is possibly TRBD1 (6 bases). V was shortened by 4 bases and J by 6 bases, with 15 bases between the two germline ends. The length of the CDR3 is 14 residues. CDR3 in DNA: TGTGCCAGCAGTTACCAAACAGGGATAAATGGCTACACCTTC. This encodes CASSYQTGINGYTF.

The rearrangement links TRBV18 to TRBJ2-7; weak D call: TRBD2 (6 bases). This CDR3 spans 13 amino acids. V was trimmed by 3 bases and J by 7 bases, leaving 13 bases between them. Germline CDR1 is KGHSH and CDR2 is LQKENI. CDR3 region: CASSPGLLEEQYF. The CDR3 DNA is TGTGCCAGCTCACCGGGACTTTTGGAGGAGCAGTACTTC.

This clonotype came up many times. The J gene is TRBJ1-1, the V gene TRBV7-9; 7 nucleotides align to TRBD1. The CDR3 loop spans 13 amino acids. V dropped 5 bases and J dropped 10; count of bases not matched to a gene: 10. Per germline, CDR1 SEHNR and CDR2 FQNEAQ (reference sequence). CDR3 DNA: TGTGCCAGCAGCCCTTCCACGCAGGGGGTAGCTTTCTTT. Its translation is CASSPSTQGVAFF.

The sample holds many counts of this clonotype. J is TRBJ1-1 and V is TRBV20-1; D gene unclear. Per germline, CDR1 DFQATT and CDR2 SNEGSKA (reference sequence). This CDR3 contains 13 residues. The CDR3 DNA reads TGCAGAACCCCCAGTGTGGCGAACACTGAAGCTTTCTTT. Translation gives CRTPSVANTEAFF.

With respect to this clonotype: Relative to the germline gene, one junction end is altered; a read error may explain this. The chain uses TRBV27 and TRBJ2-2; weak D call: TRBD1 (6 bases). The CDR3 contains 16 residues. Germline values: CDR1 MNHEY, CDR2 SMNVEV (reference sequence). The CDR3 reads CTSSSRGHRRTGELFF. The CDR3, as DNA: TGCACCAGCAGTTCCCGGGGACACCGGAGAACCGGGGAGCTGTTTTTT.

Many counts were recorded for this clonotype. CDR3 bases: TGTGCCAGTAGTATACATCCGAACACTGAAGCTTTCTTT. It encodes CASSIHPNTEAFF. The gene calls are TRBV19 and TRBJ1-1; D remains ambiguous. V dropped 2 bases and J dropped 1 base, with 5 bases sitting between them. The germline V gene has CDR1 LNHDA and CDR2 SQIVND (reference sequence). The CDR3 spans 13 residues.

The V and J genes are TRBV12-3 or TRBV12-4 and TRBJ1-1; 8 positions match TRBD1. The CDR3 spans 13 residues. The junction had 9 bases not matched to a gene; V was cut back by 10 bases and J by 5 bases. For the CDR3, the DNA is TGTGCCACCTCGACAGGGGAAGGGACTGAAGCTTTCTTT. Protein: CATSTGEGTEAFF.

The table lists this clonotype with many counts. The V and J genes are TRBV5-1 and TRBJ1-1; 8 bases are shared with TRBD1. Germline V gene data show CDR1 as SGHRS and CDR2 as YFSETQ. Trimming took 2 bases from V and 3 from J; bases not matched to a gene: 12. The CDR3 has 17 residues. This chain's CDR3 is CASSFYGSGGSYTEAFF. The CDR3 DNA follows: TGCGCCAGCAGCTTTTATGGGTCAGGGGGCTCGTACACTGAAGCTTTCTTT. Looking up the rest from reference TRBV5-1 and TRBJ1-1 gives the full variable domain: KAGVTQTPRYLIKTRGQQVTLSCSPISGHRSVSWYQQTPGQGLQFLFEYFSETQRNKGNFPGRFSGRQFSNSRSEMNVSTLELGDSALYLCASSFYGSGGSYTEAFFGQGTRLTVV.

This clonotype was seen at least ten times. The V and J genes are TRBV20-1 and TRBJ2-7; weak D call: TRBD1 (8 bases). CDR1 is DFQATT, CDR2 SNEGSKA, per germline (reference sequence). This CDR3 has 14 amino acids. Trimming left V 6 bases short and J 4 bases short, with 19 bases between. Here the CDR3 DNA reads TGCAGTGCGGGGAGGGGACAGGAAGATTACGAGCAGTACGTC. Amino acid sequence: CSAGRGQEDYEQYV.

This clonotype was counted many times. The V gene is TRBV15, the J gene TRBJ1-2; the match to TRBD1 covers 8 bases. Losses at the gene ends were 7 bases for V and 6 bases for J; bases not matched to a gene: 10. In germline, CDR1 is LNHNV, CDR2 YYDKDF (reference sequence). The CDR3 sequence is 14 residues long. CDR3 nucleotide sequence: TGTGCCACCAACACAGGGGGGGTTTGGAATGGCTACACCTTC. This codes for CATNTGGVWNGYTF.